What follows are 6 T cell receptor beta chains derived from one specimen sequenced in a study of T cell responses to AZD1222 COVID-19 vaccine. Sequencing used immunoSEQ multiplex PCR; TCRdb keeps in-frame clones, though not all of them. The data hold tens of thousands of clones, with around 88% observed a single time. Source: peripheral blood, taken on day 0 of AZD1222 vaccination. The receptors stem from an adult in good health.

The J gene is TRBJ1-6, the V gene TRBV6-5, with TRBD1 matching over 7 bases. The CDR3 covers 15 residues. Germline V lookup: CDR1 MNHEY, CDR2 SVGAGI. Germline trimming cut 5 bases from V and 5 bases from J; bases unmatched to any gene: 6. CDR3 loop: CASSQIGTDNSPLHF. CDR3 in DNA: TGTGCCAGCAGTCAAATCGGGACAGATAATTCACCCCTCCACTTT.

This clone was seen a few times. The V and J genes are TRBV28 and TRBJ1-3; 9 bases are a match to TRBD1. After removal of 5 bases from V and 2 bases from J, the junction contained 7 bases not matched to a gene. The germline V gene encodes CDR1 MDHEN and CDR2 SYDVKM. The CDR3 runs to 16 residues. DNA of the CDR3: TGTGCCAGCAGTCCCCCCGGGACAGGGACTGGAAACACCATATATTTT. This sequence encodes CASSPPGTGTGNTIYF.

The V call is TRBV9, the J call TRBJ2-3; 8 nucleotides align to TRBD1. V lost 0 bases and J lost 3; bases outside the gene matches: 6. This CDR3 contains 16 residues. Germline loops: CDR1 SGDLS, CDR2 YYNGEE. CDR3 nucleotides: TGTGCCAGCAGCGTAGACGGCAGGGGGCGAACAGATACGCAGTATTTT. Translation: CASSVDGRGRTDTQYF.

This rearrangement joins TRBV9 to TRBJ1-1; D is uncertain. Germline V gives CDR1 SGDLS, CDR2 YYNGEE. The V and J ends lost 0 bases and 1 base respectively, with 4 bases between them. CDR3 length: 13 amino acids. The CDR3 DNA reads TGTGCCAGCAGCGTAGAGGGGAACACTGAAGCTTTCTTT. It is translated as CASSVEGNTEAFF.

The chain combines TRBV3-1 (or the pseudogene TRBV3-2) with TRBJ1-3, with 7 bases aligning to TRBD1. CDR1 and CDR2 from the germline V gene are LGHDT and YNNKEL (reference sequence). Unmatched junction bases numbered 1, after V lost 2 bases and J lost 3 bases. CDR3 length: 14 amino acids. The CDR3 nucleotides are TGTGCCAGCAGCCAAAACAGGGGTGGAAACACCATATATTTT. This codes for CASSQNRGGNTIYF.

The chain couples TRBV18 to TRBJ2-1, with 9 nucleotides matching TRBD2. CDR1 KGHSH and CDR2 LQKENI come from the germline V gene. J gave up 2 bases and V 2 bases, and 4 bases lay outside the gene matches. The CDR3 runs 16 residues. CDR3 amino acids: CASSPASGEAYNEQFF. DNA of the CDR3: TGTGCCAGCTCACCAGCTAGCGGGGAGGCCTACAATGAGCAGTTCTTC. Based on the CDR3 plus reference TRBV18 and TRBJ2-1, the full variable domain is NAGVMQNPRHLVRRRGQEARLRCSPMKGHSHVYWYRQLPEEGLKFMVYLQKENIIDESGMPKERFSAEFPKEGPSILRIQQVVRGDSAAYFCASSPASGEAYNEQFFGPGTRLTVL.